A single sample is the source of the 27 T cell receptor beta chains below, sequenced in a study of post-analysis software for immune sequencing data. General study results and limits: Controls had lower frequencies than patients of a handful of TRBV segments, which included TRBV5-6, TRBV5-1 and TRBV20-1.

Sequencing libraries made from TCR beta cDNA carried unique molecular identifiers. MiXCR, run by TCRdb on the PCR reads, gives a single entry per CDR3 protein. The sample yields 500,000 to 600,000 distinct CDR3 sequences, 44% seen once. What these receptors recognize is not known. Sequenced sample: blood. The receptors were gathered from a girl between 10 and 17 years old with multiple sclerosis.

This clonotype was found a few times. The junction differs from germline at one of its ends, possibly a read error. The chain links TRBV20-1 to TRBJ2-5, with D tentatively TRBD1 (6 bases). This CDR3 contains 14 residues. Looked up from germline, CDR1 is DFQATT and CDR2 is SNEGSKA (reference sequence). The DNA of the CDR3 is TGCAGTGCTAGAGTATGGTCAGGGGAAGAGGCCCAGTACTTC. Its protein product is CSARVWSGEEAQYF.

CDR3 in DNA: TGTGCCAGCACCATTCCTAGGAGGGATACGCAGTATTTT. Its translation: CASTIPRRDTQYF. The V gene is TRBV12-3 or TRBV12-4, the J gene TRBJ2-3; maybe TRBD2 (5 bases). V shed 7 bases and J shed 6 bases, with 14 bases lying between them. The CDR3 consists of 13 residues.

Only a few counts were recorded for this clonotype. This chain joins TRBV6-5 and TRBJ1-2; D remains ambiguous. This CDR3 is built from 11 residues. The germline gives CDR1 MNHEY, CDR2 SVGAGI. V lost 10 bases, J lost 4 bases, and 10 bases lay in between. CDR3 sequence: CATSTVYGYTF. CDR3 DNA: TGTGCCACCTCGACGGTCTATGGCTACACCTTC.

V usage is TRBV7-9 and J usage is TRBJ2-3; D remains ambiguous. Trimming took off 9 bases at V and 5 bases at J, with 6 bases between the two ends. The CDR3 extends over 10 amino acids. Germline V gene lookup returns CDR1 SEHNR and CDR2 FQNEAQ (reference sequence). The CDR3 DNA follows: TGTGCCAGTTCCGGAGATACGCAGTATTTT. Encoded protein: CASSGDTQYF.

This sequence joins TRBV10-3 and TRBJ1-4, with D possibly TRBD1 on 6 matching bases. CDR3 length equals 13 residues. Trimming took 11 bases from V and 7 from J, leaving 17 bases between them. Looked up from germline, CDR1 is ENHRY and CDR2 is SYGVKD. This chain's CDR3 is CACRGSSGEKLFF. The CDR3 DNA reads TGTGCCTGCAGGGGTTCTAGCGGTGAAAAACTGTTTTTT.

V and J are TRBV7-3 and TRBJ2-2; 7 positions agree with TRBD1. The germline V gene has CDR1 SGHTA and CDR2 FQGTGA. V lost 4 bases, J lost 5 bases, and 19 bases stayed unmatched. The CDR3 sequence is 19 residues long. The CDR3: CASSSDPSGVTGSTGELFF. As DNA, the CDR3 is TGTGCCAGCAGCTCCGACCCGTCGGGCGTGACAGGGTCTACCGGGGAGCTGTTTTTT.

The chain joins TRBV10-2 to TRBJ2-1, with D possibly TRBD2 on 5 matching bases. V dropped 3 bases and J dropped 4 bases, with 16 bases sitting between them. CDR1 and CDR2 (germline): WSHSY, SAAADI. There are 16 residues in the CDR3. CDR3 amino acids: CASSERGQVLYNEQFF. The CDR3 nucleotides are TGCGCCAGCAGTGAAAGAGGGCAGGTCCTTTACAATGAGCAGTTCTTC.

This clonotype was counted only a few times. Written as DNA, the CDR3 is TGTGCCAGCAGTGAAGCGTCGAGCGTGGGCTCCTACGAGCAGTACTTC. Translating it yields CASSEASSVGSYEQYF. This chain connects TRBV6-1 to TRBJ2-7; D is unclear. CDR1 is MNHNS and CDR2 is SASEGT in the germline V gene. V lost 0 bases, J lost 0 bases, and 12 bases lay in between. The CDR3 is made up of 16 amino acids.

The CDR3 here is CAWSEGAYGYTF. CDR3 nucleotide sequence: TGTGCCTGGAGTGAGGGTGCCTATGGCTACACCTTC. This chain uses TRBV30 with TRBJ1-2; D unresolved. The CDR3 extends over 12 amino acids. Trimming pared 1 base from V and 4 bases from J, leaving 7 bases between. Germline CDR1 and CDR2: GTSNPN and SVGIG (reference sequence). The whole variable domain, filled in from reference TRBV30 and TRBJ1-2, reads SQTIHQWPATLVQPVGSPLSLECTVEGTSNPNLYWYRQAAGRGLQLLFYSVGIGQISSEVPQNLSASRPQDRQFILSSKKLLLSDSGFYLCAWSEGAYGYTFGSGTRLTVV.

V gene TRBV5-1 combines with J gene TRBJ2-4; D is possibly TRBD2 (5 bases). The CDR3 runs to 14 residues. V dropped 0 bases and J dropped 6 bases, with 10 bases sitting between them. Germline assignment: CDR1 SGHRS and CDR2 YFSETQ. CDR3 nucleotide sequence: TGCGCCAGCAGCTTGGAAGGAGGTACAAACATTCAGTACTTC. Protein: CASSLEGGTNIQYF.

This clonotype showed up just a few times. This chain joins TRBV24-1 and TRBJ2-1, with 11 bases fitting TRBD1. Germline V CDR1 and CDR2: KGHDR, SFDVKD. CDR3 length: 18 residues. V shed 5 bases, J shed 0 bases, and the junction held 8 bases outside the gene matches. Written as DNA, the CDR3 is TGTGCCACCAGTGTCCACTCCGGGACAGGGGGCTCCTACAATGAGCAGTTCTTC. Translating gives CATSVHSGTGGSYNEQFF.

This clonotype has just a few counts. This chain uses TRBV12-3 or TRBV12-4 with TRBJ1-2; D may be TRBD1 (5 bases). Trimming took off 6 bases at V and 4 bases at J, with 18 bases between the two ends. This CDR3 has 15 amino acids. This CDR3 reads CASSQRGRVTYGYTF. The CDR3 nucleotides read TGTGCCAGCAGCCAGAGGGGCAGGGTAACCTATGGCTACACCTTC.

The CDR3 bases are TGCAGCGTTGAAGTACCAGGGAGCTATGGCTACACCTTC. It specifies CSVEVPGSYGYTF. The chain joins TRBV29-1 to TRBJ1-2, with TRBD1 as a possible D gene (5 bases). Germline V gene sequence: CDR1 SQVTM, CDR2 ANQGSEA. Trimming stripped 1 base from V and 4 bases from J, with 10 bases between. The CDR3 runs to 13 residues.

The chain is built from TRBV10-3 and TRBJ1-2; D is undetermined. V was shortened by 0 bases and J by 0 bases, with 8 bases between the two germline ends. The CDR3 contains 15 residues. CDR1 ENHRY and CDR2 SYGVKD come from the germline V gene. The CDR3 reads CAISESRQANYGYTF. The CDR3 region has the DNA TGTGCCATCAGTGAGTCAAGGCAGGCTAACTATGGCTACACCTTC.

The gene calls are TRBV5-1 and TRBJ2-1; no clear D. V gave up 1 base and J gave up 7 bases, with 9 bases separating them. Germline CDR1 SGHRS, CDR2 YFSETQ. The CDR3 spans 13 residues. This CDR3 is CASSLMAANEQFF. CDR3 sequence (DNA): TGCGCCAGCAGCTTGATGGCTGCGAATGAGCAGTTCTTC.

The chain uses TRBV5-1 and TRBJ2-3; 7 bases are a match to TRBD1. V shed 2 bases, J shed 2 bases, and the junction held 8 bases outside the gene matches. There are 16 residues in the CDR3. CDR1 is SGHRS and CDR2 is YFSETQ in the germline V gene. CDR3 DNA sequence: TGCGCCAGCAGCTTCGGGCAGGGGGTGAACACAGATACGCAGTATTTT. This gives the protein CASSFGQGVNTDTQYF.

The rearrangement joins TRBV12-3 or TRBV12-4 to TRBJ2-1; TRBD2 is a possible D gene (6 bases). This CDR3 contains 13 residues. Trimming took off 4 bases at V and 9 bases at J, with 13 bases between the two ends. The CDR3 loop reads CASSSRLVGEQFF. In DNA, the CDR3 is TGTGCCAGCAGTTCAAGACTAGTAGGTGAGCAGTTCTTC.

The rearrangement uses TRBV29-1 and TRBJ2-3; D is unresolved. The CDR3 runs 11 residues. Germline V gives CDR1 SQVTM, CDR2 ANQGSEA. Trimming shortened V by 6 bases and J by 1 base, and 5 bases separated the two germline ends. The CDR3 region is CSVTRTDTQYF. In DNA, the CDR3 is TGCAGCGTAACCCGCACAGATACGCAGTATTTT.

The chain has TRBV20-1 and TRBJ2-5; D not certain. With the DNA end fitting TRBJ2-7 better, the J assignment may be wrong. The CDR3 is 15 amino acids. Looked up from germline, CDR1 is DFQATT and CDR2 is SNEGSKA (reference sequence). The CDR3 protein is CSARDPGRMSYEQYF. In DNA form, the CDR3 reads TGCAGTGCTAGAGACCCTGGACGGATGAGCTACGAGCAGTACTTC.

This chain uses TRBV3-1 with TRBJ2-7; D is uncertain. Trimming cost V 1 base and J 0 bases, with 4 bases left between them. The CDR3 is made up of 13 amino acids. The germline V gene encodes CDR1 LGHDT and CDR2 YNNKEL (reference sequence). As DNA, the CDR3 is TGTGCCAGCAGCCAAGGGCTCTCCTACGAGCAGTACTTC. Translating it yields CASSQGLSYEQYF.

This clonotype has a handful of counts. CDR3 DNA sequence: TGCGCCAGCAGCTTGGGTTCTGTGAGGGACGGCAACTATGGCTACACCTTC. Protein: CASSLGSVRDGNYGYTF. The chain recombines TRBV5-1 with TRBJ1-2, with a possible D match to TRBD1 (5 bases). Germline assignment: CDR1 SGHRS and CDR2 YFSETQ. V dropped 0 bases and J dropped 2 bases, with 17 bases sitting between them. The CDR3 totals 17 residues.

This clonotype turned up a few times. The rearrangement links TRBV5-1 to TRBJ2-5; 9 positions agree with TRBD1. The V gene's germline CDR1 is SGHRS and CDR2 YFSETQ. Losses at the gene ends were 3 bases for V and 1 base for J; bases not matched to a gene: 4. The CDR3 length is 15 residues. CDR3 in DNA: TGCGCCAGCAGCTCGGGACAGGGCGCCCAAGAGACCCAGTACTTC. This translates into CASSSGQGAQETQYF.

V is TRBV7-9 and J is TRBJ2-7, with D perhaps TRBD1 or TRBD2 (5 bases each). Deletions cut 2 bases from V and 0 bases from J, with 14 bases between. The CDR3 has 16 amino acids. In germline, CDR1 is SEHNR, CDR2 FQNEAQ (reference sequence). DNA for the CDR3: TGTGCCAGCAGCTTAATTCGAGGGGTGAGCTCCTACGAGCAGTACTTC. Translating gives CASSLIRGVSSYEQYF.

This chain uses TRBV6-2 or TRBV6-3 with TRBJ1-5, with a weak D call TRBD1 (5 bases). There are 14 residues in the CDR3. Trimming took 10 bases from V and 5 from J, leaving 18 bases between them. Germline V lookup: CDR1 MNHEY, CDR2 SVGEGT. The CDR3 loop is CATQGIDGYQPQHF. In nucleotides, the CDR3 is TGTGCCACCCAGGGTATAGACGGCTATCAGCCCCAGCATTTT.

The chain recombines TRBV5-1 with TRBJ1-1; no clear D gene. From germline, CDR1 is SGHRS and CDR2 YFSETQ. The CDR3 loop spans 17 amino acids. Trimming left V 0 bases short and J 2 bases short, with 17 bases between. DNA for the CDR3: TGCGCCAGCAGCTTGGCCGGCGGCAGGTGGATCAACACTGAAGCTTTCTTT. Its protein is CASSLAGGRWINTEAFF.

The V call is TRBV27, the J call TRBJ1-2; 9 bases map to TRBD1. The germline V gene encodes CDR1 MNHEY and CDR2 SMNVEV (reference sequence). The junction had 13 bases not matched to a gene; V was cut back by 3 bases and J by 8 bases. CDR3 length equals 16 residues. CDR3 DNA sequence: TGTGCCAGCAGTTTCACGGTGGGACAGGGAGTTTCCGGCTACACCTTC. This encodes CASSFTVGQGVSGYTF.

The V gene is TRBV12-3 or TRBV12-4, the J gene TRBJ1-4; TRBD1 aligns across 7 bases. The CDR3 runs to 15 residues. The J segment lost 1 base and the V segment lost 3 bases, leaving 2 bases of the junction unmatched. The CDR3 DNA follows: TGTGCCAGCAGTTTCGACAGGGAAACTAATGAAAAACTGTTTTTT. This sequence encodes CASSFDRETNEKLFF.